The 10 T cell receptor beta chains presented below share a single source sample, sequenced in a study of T cell responses to AZD1222 COVID-19 vaccine (dated by TCRdb to about 2021). The receptor library was made with the immunoSEQ multiplex PCR assay. Imported from immuneACCESS, the table was reduced by TCRdb to in-frame sequences with V and J called. These copies leave out some clones; in studies compared against another copy, an unresolved V gene accounts for under half, and the cause of the remainder is not known. In all, the sample holds about 140,000 clones, and 75% to 90% of those were seen once. The ten largest account for over 3.5% of the sample. The time point label, as the study defines it: baseline before first vaccination. Sequencing used peripheral blood, obtained on day 0 of AZD1222 vaccination. These receptors all stem from an adult in good health.

The chain carries TRBV4-1 and TRBJ2-7; the D gene could be TRBD1 or TRBD2 (5 bases each). The CDR3 loop spans 17 amino acids. Trimming took off 0 bases at V and 4 bases at J, with 19 bases between the two ends. Germline V gene data show CDR1 as MGHRA and CDR2 as YSYEKL. CDR3 nucleotides: TGCGCCAGCAGCCAAGATAACCGGCCCGGGGCCTTTTACGAGCAGTACTTC. Its translation: CASSQDNRPGAFYEQYF.

This clone was detected once. This chain links TRBV6-1 with TRBJ2-7, with D possibly being TRBD1 or TRBD2 (7 bases each). The CDR3 runs to 13 residues. Trimming removed 4 bases at V and 4 bases at J, with 11 bases between. Germline V gene data show CDR1 as MNHNS and CDR2 as SASEGT. This CDR3 reads CASSAQGGYEQYF. DNA for the CDR3: TGTGCCAGCAGTGCCCAGGGGGGGTACGAGCAGTACTTC.

This clone was recorded once. The chain is built from TRBV28 and TRBJ2-7; 7 bases are a match to TRBD2. Germline assignment: CDR1 MDHEN and CDR2 SYDVKM. J was trimmed by 0 bases and V by 5 bases; bases with no gene match: 7. The CDR3 is 15 amino acids. Here the CDR3 reads CASSPLGGGSYEQYF. The CDR3 DNA reads as TGTGCCAGCAGTCCCCTGGGGGGGGGCTCCTACGAGCAGTACTTC.

V is TRBV18 and J is TRBJ2-7, with D perhaps TRBD1 (6 bases). Germline loops: CDR1 KGHSH, CDR2 LQKENI. Deletions cut 4 bases from V and 4 bases from J, with 14 bases between. This CDR3 has 14 amino acids. CDR3 nucleotide sequence: TGTGCCAGCTCACTGCGGACAGAGCCATACGAGCAGTACTTC. Amino acids: CASSLRTEPYEQYF.

This chain uses TRBV19 with TRBJ2-3, with 7 bases identical to TRBD2. V was pared by 7 bases and J by 4 bases, with 8 bases of the junction left unmatched. The CDR3 contains 14 residues. Germline CDR1 LNHDA, CDR2 SQIVND (reference sequence). For the CDR3, the DNA is TGTGCCAGTACGAGGGAGGGCCGCGCAGATACGCAGTATTTT. The encoded protein is CASTREGRADTQYF.

The chain recombines TRBV12-3 or TRBV12-4 with TRBJ1-2, with 10 bases matching TRBD1. The CDR3 is 13 amino acids. Trimming at V came to 10 bases and at J to 8 bases, leaving 10 bases not matched to a gene. Written as DNA, the CDR3 is TGTGCCATTTCGGACAGGGGGTCTAGGGGCTACACCTTC. Translating it yields CAISDRGSRGYTF.

The chain has TRBV30 and TRBJ1-5, with 7 bases matching TRBD1. Germline V gives CDR1 GTSNPN, CDR2 SVGIG (reference sequence). With 2 bases clipped from V and 1 base from J, the junction kept 11 bases outside the gene matches. The CDR3 totals 17 residues. CDR3 loop: CAWSPTGLRGSNQPQHF. DNA of the CDR3: TGTGCCTGGAGTCCAACCGGCCTCAGGGGGAGCAATCAGCCCCAGCATTTT.

This clone came up once. The genes are TRBV19 and TRBJ2-7, with a weak D call TRBD2 (6 bases). Germline lookup yields CDR1 LNHDA and CDR2 SQIVND (reference sequence). CDR3 length equals 15 residues. The germline V and J ends were trimmed by 0 bases and 5 bases, with 14 bases remaining between them. The CDR3 here is CASSIDGPGDDEQYF. The CDR3, as DNA: TGTGCCAGTAGTATAGATGGGCCGGGGGACGACGAGCAGTACTTC.

This chain joins TRBV29-1 and TRBJ2-1, with no clear D. The CDR3 spans 10 residues. CDR1 is SQVTM, CDR2 ANQGSEA, per germline. Deletions cut 6 bases from V and 3 bases from J, with 3 bases between. For the CDR3, the DNA is TGCAGCGTGGGCTACAATGAGCAGTTCTTC. Residues: CSVGYNEQFF.

The chain uses TRBV19 and TRBJ1-6; D gene ambiguous. CDR1 is LNHDA and CDR2 is SQIVND in the germline V gene (reference sequence). This CDR3 spans 14 amino acids. V shed 3 bases and J shed 10 bases, with 13 bases lying between them. CDR3 residues: CASSIVGPISPLHF. DNA of the CDR3: TGTGCCAGTAGTATCGTCGGGCCCATATCACCCCTCCACTTT. Full variable domain (missing parts from reference TRBV19 and TRBJ1-6): DGGITQSPKYLFRKEGQNVTLSCEQNLNHDAMYWYRQDPGQGLRLIYYSQIVNDFQKGDIAEGYSVSREKKESFPLTVTSAQKNPTAFYLCASSIVGPISPLHFGNGTRLTVT.